Listed below are T cell receptor beta chains from one sample, sequenced in a study of cytomegalovirus exposure and HLA in healthy donors. The protocol was immunoSEQ multiplex PCR, while the TCRdb copy is restricted to in-frame clones and leaves out a portion. The table has some 130,000 clones, 65% to 85% seen once. The specimen was PBMCs. The receptors derive from a man aged 45 to 65 in good health and CMV-seronegative. Each CDR3 is given with its conserved first and last residue.

TRBJ1-2	TRBV28	CASSTVDRSPYGYTF
TRBJ2-5	TRBV28	CASSLIGRGEETQYF
TRBJ1-1	TRBV18	CASSPPPNGQGEAFF
TRBJ1-3	TRBV28	CASSLARGSGSGNTIYF
TRBJ2-1	TRBV2	CASSEVEQFF
TRBJ2-1	TRBV10-3	CAVSGTGSNEQFF
TRBJ1-5	TRBV9	CASSRGSNQPQHF
TRBJ2-1	TRBV15	CATSRESVGQGFNEQFF
TRBJ2-5	TRBV19	CATTSGHRKETQYF
TRBJ1-4	TRBV28	CASRRDRGPSEKLFF
TRBJ2-2	TRBV2	CASSVLSLVSPSDTGELFF
TRBJ1-5	TRBV30	CAWSKESNQPQHF
TRBJ2-1	TRBV7-8	CASRDGIFNNEQFF
TRBJ2-3	TRBV7-9	CASSPLSSTDTQYF
TRBJ2-5	TRBV28	CASSLLSRLAGVSETQYF
TRBJ2-1	TRBV19	CASSQGRGDEQFF
-	TRBV14	CASSQDSHLGAGVLYEQYF
TRBJ2-2	TRBV5-1	CASNLGQEGTGELFF
TRBJ2-7	TRBV5-1	CASSPLGDPGDYEQYF
TRBJ2-3	TRBV7-3	CASSPQGGRGTDTQYF
TRBJ2-5	TRBV2	CASKAGETGETQYF
TRBJ2-1	TRBV6-1	CASSPGTGAPEQFF
TRBJ2-2	TRBV2	CASSESGMNTGELFF
TRBJ2-1	TRBV27	CASSLGGREQFF
TRBJ1-2	TRBV5-1	CASSTDSAQGYGYTF
TRBJ1-3	TRBV19	CATMDGNSGNTIYF
-	TRBV2	CASRDRESSYEQYF
TRBJ1-4	TRBV19	CASGPGQINEKLFF
TRBJ2-2	TRBV2	CASSGSGMNTGELFF
TRBJ2-1	TRBV6-6	CASSYWLADSYNEQFF
TRBJ2-7	TRBV2	CASSSSGYEQYF
TRBJ1-2	TRBV7-9	CASSSGRASVDGYTF
TRBJ2-3	TRBV2	CASSEMTSGTDTQYF
TRBJ1-1	TRBV4-1	CASSQGLARQGKYGTEAFF
TRBJ1-4	TRBV7-2	CASRWGGTNEKLFF
TRBJ2-7	TRBV28	CASSLRGGRYEQYF
TRBJ1-1	TRBV29-1	CSETVQNTEAFF
TRBJ1-4	TRBV4-1	CASSQAGTGSEKLFF
TRBJ2-5	TRBV28	CASIRGTGRRETQYF
TRBJ1-3	TRBV29-1	CSVASGAGNTIYF
TRBJ2-2	TRBV11-3	CASSSQGGGVGTGELFF
TRBJ2-7	TRBV5-1	CASSPNQGDEQYF
TRBJ2-1	TRBV7-9	CAGSRSYNEQFF